Listed here is a single T cell receptor beta chain. This clone has more than one count but fewer than ten. Its recognized antigen is unknown. Per-base quality was not reported, and no clone a single base away is much larger than it. Library preparation employed the immunoSEQ multiplex PCR assay. The multiplex PCR relied on a mix of 60 forward primers for TCR Vbeta segments and 13 reverse primers for TCR Jbeta segments. The CDR3 region of rearranged TCR beta genes was amplified from genomic DNA by a multiplex PCR assay. On the Illumina HiSeq System, the amplified TCR beta libraries were sequenced as 87-base-pair reads. From the authors' description of their analysis: In a later analysis, some 80 million unique TCR beta chains were counted across the roughly 700 repertoires, and about 9.9 million of these chains were shared by at least two donors. To remove PCR and sequencing errors, raw reads were error-corrected and collapsed into unique sequences using a nearest-neighbor algorithm that merged closely related sequences. V, D and J gene segments were assigned by aligning CDR3 sequences to IMGT reference sequences. For a sequence to be retained, at least a six-nucleotide match to both a V gene segment and a J gene segment was required. A rearrangement counted as productive if the CDR3 had no stop codons and remained in frame with V and J, and every other rearrangement counted as non-productive. CDR3 was defined according to IMGT convention as the region running from the second conserved V-encoded cysteine to the conserved J-encoded phenylalanine. Sequences without an unambiguous match to a single V gene segment were excluded from the earlier analysis of 587 of the donors. In an earlier analysis of some 590 of the donors, V segments were called functional above 56.7% productive rearrangements and were called segregating when the between-donor standard deviation exceeded 5%. A statistical classification framework was built to diagnose cytomegalovirus status from the catalog of TCR beta chain sequences. V and J gene assignment, in a later analysis, came from comparing TCR nucleotide sequences with IMGT/GENE-DB human TR gene sequences. In a later analysis, CDR3 sequences and most-parsimonious VDJ recombination scenarios were assigned using the TCRdist pipeline. In a later analysis, each TCR beta chain was defined by its CDR3 amino acid sequence together with its V-gene family, and reads without a unique V-gene family were excluded. As a way to deal with suspected cross-contamination and a sequencing artifact, a later analysis dropped 450 to 700 nucleotide sequences that were highly shared and had low generation probability. In a later analysis, a clonal expansion index was calculated for each public chain from normalized within-repertoire ranks of inferred template counts. A later analysis computed generation probabilities with a VDJ recombination model fitted to out-of-frame rearrangements, and checked the results against IGoR. In a later analysis, TCR-TCR, TCR-HLA and TCR-CMV co-occurrence was scored with hypergeometric tests, and a repertoire-size bias correction was applied to TCR pairs. A later analysis estimated false discovery rates by permuting HLA or CMV assignments 20 times. In a later analysis, co-occurring TCRs were grouped using DBSCAN, with TCRdist sequence similarity added in when clustering inside HLA-allele-positive subsets. For co-occurrence clustering, repertoires with fewer than 30,000 or more than 120,000 public chains were excluded, along with a handful of repertoires with anomalous nucleotide sharing. The table comes from immuneACCESS by way of TCRdb, which keeps in-frame sequences with V and J called. Part of the clones is missing from these tables; in studies checked, under half for an unresolved V gene and the rest for unknown reasons. Clonal size and the V and J genes are those of that table, whereas D and trimming came from the DNA. The sample contains 120,000 to 150,000 clones, roughly a tenth of them found a single time. Jointly, the top ten make up 1.5% to 2% of the sample.

These data belong to a study of cytomegalovirus exposure and HLA in healthy donors (dated by TCRdb to 2017 to 2019). Background for the entire study: In an earlier analysis of approximately 500 of the donors, 250 to 300 Gb of sequence data and 117 million unique TCR beta sequences from 180 million or so T cells were reported. Alongside the repertoire data, information on donor age, sex, ethnicity and CMV serostatus was compiled. In the later analysis, no new phenotypic data were used to find candidate immune exposures; instead, reliance was placed on TCR beta sequences and their occurrence across donors. Across under 500 genotyped donors of the cohort, an average of about 240,000 unique TCR beta nucleotide sequences per donor were sequenced, and around 19% of those sequences were non-productive. Class I and class II HLA loci were covered by the typing at four-digit resolution. Among the approximately 430 genotyped donors, about 85% belonged to the genetic ancestry cluster associated with self-reported Caucasian donors. The number of donors typed differed by locus, with about 629-630 for A, B, C, DRB1 and DQB1, around 560 for DQA1, some 570 for DPA1, and around 430 for DPB1. The study profiled the T cell repertoires of around 700 subjects by immunosequencing and related them to cytomegalovirus serostatus. An earlier analysis of 500 to 650 of the donors applied high-throughput TCR beta sequencing to assess whether each TCR beta V gene segment acted as functional or pseudogenic. Genome-wide SNP genotypes for about 65% of the 666 donors were used in a later genetic analysis, which treated that subset as a discovery cohort. All discovery cohort repertoires had been generated on a single sequencing platform. Along with the approximately 620-subject first cohort, a separate validation cohort of more than 90 different subjects was used. The aim of the study was to test whether cataloging public T cell receptors could identify signatures of past pathogen exposure. A later analysis re-analyzed previously published TCR beta repertoires from roughly 600 donors and added high-resolution HLA genotyping to study TCR occurrence patterns. High-throughput TCR immunosequencing, statistical association of individual TCRs with disease status, and machine learning were combined to predict cytomegalovirus infection status. Four or five DR-DQ haplotypes were handled as single units for association and clustering, since linkage in the cohort was strong. Roughly 300 gigabases of sequencing data and approximately 85 million unique TCR sequences were included in an early release covering roughly 600 HLA-typed donors. On the study overall, not on this receptor specifically: A few of the identified cytomegalovirus-associated TCR beta chains were confirmed in vitro to be specific for cytomegalovirus antigens. The authors suggested that the approach could potentially be generalized to other disease states and immunological phenotypes. Presence/absence analyses assumed roughly uniform sequencing depth across donors, an assumption that may not hold. The earlier analysis of some 560 of the donors excluded around 17 rarely observed V segments, including chromosome 9 orphons, because counts were too low. A further reported finding was that TCR beta sequences accurately predicted the HLA-A and HLA-B alleles for most subjects in the first cohort. A later genetic analysis associated a missense DCLRE1C variant with V-gene and J-gene trimming of TCR beta chains, and an independent cohort replicated the association. A cluster of highly shared sequence variants was judged likely to be a technical artifact of the sequencing pipeline. Strong co-occurrence of HLA alleles, especially DR and DQ, made assigning TCR associations to individual alleles difficult. Correlated functional status among segregating V segments might reflect linkage disequilibrium, but an unknown experimental factor could not be ruled out. Most CMV-associated TCR beta chains appeared to be HLA-restricted in a later analysis, and the HLA associations seemed to be driven largely by CMV exposure. In a later genetic analysis, fewer N-insertions in productive TCRs were reported among donors in an Asian-associated ancestry cluster than the 666-donor mean. An earlier analysis of approximately 500 of the donors showed that most TCR beta V segments appeared in productive rearrangements either about 90% or about 30% of the time, which broadly matched IMGT annotations. In a later analysis, the rate of TCR association differed among HLA loci, with DRB1 alleles having the most associated TCRs and HLA-C alleles having the fewest. A later analysis associated roughly 17,000 TCR beta sequences with specific HLA alleles at a false discovery rate of 0.05. Most TCR sequences were seen in very few donors, while some public TCRs were found in many individuals. Immune exposure information for the cohort was limited to CMV serostatus. A later analysis found that HLA-associated TCR beta chains were more clonally expanded and had lower generation probabilities than equally common non-associated chains. In this cohort, only TCR beta chains were sequenced, and detectable features were limited by the absence of alpha or paired-chain data. Several of the top co-occurrence clusters appeared to be linked to parvovirus B19, influenza, CMV and Epstein-Barr virus, according to a later analysis. Cytomegalovirus status was reported to be diagnosed by the classifier with high specificity and sensitivity in both the original and validation cohorts. In the study, 150 to 200 TCR beta chains were listed as associated with cytomegalovirus. Because HLA typing was unavailable for some donors at each locus, only the typed subset was used in association tests. Some IMGT-functional V segments, including TRBV6-2 and TRBV6-3, could not be distinguished by the 87-base-pair reads and were therefore excluded.

The CDR3 runs 14 amino acids, cysteine and phenylalanine included. Only CDR3 DNA remains: 42 bases, in frame from the first base. As encoded in the germline V gene (reference sequence), CDR1 is MNHEY while CDR2 is SMNVEV. V loses 3 bases at its end and J loses 7 bases; junction bases beyond the gene matches: 5. The cohort comprised around 690 healthy bone marrow donors. At the time of sampling, all cohort members were nominally healthy, though unrecorded immune exposures were likely present. The donor tested CMV seronegative and was one of the 352 seronegative cohort members. Each donor provided a peripheral blood sample, and peripheral blood mononuclear cells were used for TCR beta sequencing. The Qiagen DNeasy Blood Extraction Kit was used to extract genomic DNA from the blood cell samples.

This chain is built from TRBV27 and TRBJ2-1; 8 middle bases align to TRBD2. This receptor was identified in a male donor in good health and CMV-seronegative. Source material: PBMCs. The CDR3 reads as follows: CASSFGLASNEQFF. The bases are TGTGCCAGCAGTTTTGGACTAGCCTCAAATGAGCAGTTCTTC.